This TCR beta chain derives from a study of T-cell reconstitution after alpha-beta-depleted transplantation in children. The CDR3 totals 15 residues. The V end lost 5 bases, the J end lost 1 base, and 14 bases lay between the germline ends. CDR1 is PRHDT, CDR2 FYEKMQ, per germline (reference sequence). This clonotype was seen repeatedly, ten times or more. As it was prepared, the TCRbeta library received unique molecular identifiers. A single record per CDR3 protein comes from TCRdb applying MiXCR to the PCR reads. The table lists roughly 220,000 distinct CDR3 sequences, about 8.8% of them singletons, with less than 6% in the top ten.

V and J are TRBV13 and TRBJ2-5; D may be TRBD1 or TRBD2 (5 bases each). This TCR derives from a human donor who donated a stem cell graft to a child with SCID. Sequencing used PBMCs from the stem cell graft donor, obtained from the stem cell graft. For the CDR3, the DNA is TGTGCCAGCAGCCCCGGGGCCATGCTCCAAGAGACCCAGTACTTC. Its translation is CASSPGAMLQETQYF.